Listed below are T cell receptor beta chains from one sample, sequenced in a study of regulatory T cells in long-lasting Graves disease. A single record per CDR3 protein comes from TCRdb applying MiXCR to the multiplex PCR reads. The sample contains about 560,000 distinct CDR3 sequences, around 16% of which appear only once. The same data also went into a second study, on T cells in Graves' hyperthyroidism and ophthalmopathy.

The sequenced sample was peripheral blood mononuclear cells (PBMCs), obtained at new diagnosis, from a patient treated with antithyroid drugs. The receptors were gathered from a man younger than 30 with Graves disease. Each CDR3 is given with its conserved first and last residue. The D gene is left open where the match is weak. Clone size is shown for a subset of rows, as once, few, many or a class of expanded clone.

V	J	D	size	CDR3	DNA
TRBV24-1	TRBJ1-2	.	.	CATSDATAEGHGYTF	TGTGCCACCAGTGATGCGACAGCTGAGGGCCATGGCTACACCTTC
TRBV20-1	TRBJ2-7	TRBD2	many	CSARMAGGAYEQYF	TGCAGTGCTAGAATGGCGGGGGGAGCCTACGAGCAGTACTTC
TRBV2	TRBJ2-7	.	few	CASDGGYEQYF	TGTGCCAGCGACGGGGGTTACGAGCAGTACTTC
TRBV20-1	TRBJ2-1	TRBD1	.	CSARVLGQGAPGAEKYNEQFF	TGCAGTGCTAGAGTCCTGGGACAGGGGGCGCCGGGAGCAGAAAAATACAATGAGCAGTTCTTC
TRBV29-1	TRBJ1-6	.	.	CSVEDYGRLDSPLHF	TGCAGCGTTGAAGATTACGGAAGGTTGGATTCACCCCTCCACTTT
TRBV9	TRBJ2-7	.	many	CASSVGLVGEQYF	TGTGCCAGCAGCGTAGGGCTAGTGGGCGAGCAGTACTTC
TRBV12-3/TRBV12-4	TRBJ2-1	TRBD2	many	CASTQFGTSGSNEQFF	TGTGCCAGCACCCAATTCGGGACTAGCGGGAGCAATGAGCAGTTCTTC
TRBV27	TRBJ1-5	.	once	CASSFKGPKGQPQHF	TGTGCCAGCAGTTTCAAAGGCCCCAAGGGGCAGCCCCAGCATTTT
TRBV27	TRBJ2-5	.	.	CASSASRRGPQETQYF	TGTGCCAGCAGTGCCTCGCGCCGGGGGCCTCAAGAGACCCAGTACTTC
TRBV7-9	TRBJ2-7	TRBD2	.	CASSSRAELAIYEQYF	TGTGCCAGCAGCTCCCGGGCCGAACTAGCGATATACGAGCAGTACTTC
TRBV6-1	TRBJ2-5	TRBD1	.	CASEGQGARETQYF	TGTGCCAGCGAGGGACAGGGGGCAAGGGAGACCCAGTACTTC
TRBV2	TRBJ1-2	.	.	CASSGVWYGYTF	TGTGCCAGCAGTGGGGTGTGGTATGGCTACACCTTC
TRBV13	TRBJ2-1	TRBD2	.	CASSHQRSGRQYNEQFF	TGTGCCAGCAGCCACCAACGGAGCGGGAGGCAATACAATGAGCAGTTCTTC
TRBV4-1	TRBJ2-5	TRBD2	.	CASSHLSGGRQETQYF	TGCGCCAGCAGCCACCTTAGCGGGGGTCGCCAAGAGACCCAGTACTTC
TRBV5-4	TRBJ2-7	TRBD2	.	CASSLALSGRAVYEQYF	TGTGCCAGCAGCTTGGCACTCAGCGGGAGGGCCGTATACGAGCAGTACTTC
TRBV20-1	TRBJ2-7	TRBD1	.	CSAPYPTFGDSYYEQYF	TGCAGTGCTCCATACCCTACGTTCGGGGACAGTTATTACGAGCAGTACTTC
TRBV19	TRBJ1-1	TRBD1	few	CASSSFLGQGQENTEAFF	TGTGCCAGTAGTTCCTTCCTGGGACAGGGGCAAGAGAACACTGAAGCTTTCTTT
TRBV27	TRBJ2-2	.	many	CASSWNTGELFF	TGTGCCAGCAGTTGGAACACCGGGGAGCTGTTTTTT
TRBV6-1	TRBJ2-7	TRBD2	many	CASTPAGTSVSYEQYF	TGTGCCAGCACACCAGCCGGGACTAGCGTATCCTACGAGCAGTACTTC
TRBV5-1	TRBJ1-2	TRBD1	many	CASSHGGQGSRGDGYTF	TGCGCCAGCAGCCATGGGGGACAGGGGTCCCGTGGGGATGGCTACACCTTC
TRBV28	TRBJ1-5	.	few	CASTPYRRLSNQPQHF	TGTGCCAGCACCCCTTACAGGCGACTTAGCAATCAGCCCCAGCATTTT
TRBV5-1	TRBJ2-5	TRBD2	.	CASSSRTSGRVTGETQYF	TGCGCCAGCAGCTCAAGGACTAGCGGGAGAGTAACGGGAGAGACCCAGTACTTC
TRBV30	TRBJ1-1	.	once	CAWSVFREAFF	TGTGCCTGGAGTGTATTCCGGGAAGCTTTCTTT
TRBV3-1	TRBJ2-1	TRBD2	few	CASSSRTGGPYNEQFF	TGTGCCAGCAGCTCGCGGACGGGGGGGCCGTACAATGAGCAGTTCTTC
TRBV20-1	TRBJ2-7	.	many	CSADASYEQYF	TGCAGTGCTGACGCCTCCTACGAGCAGTACTTC
TRBV29-1	TRBJ2-1	TRBD1	many	CSVDKDRASNEQFF	TGCAGCGTCGACAAGGACAGGGCGTCAAATGAGCAGTTCTTC
TRBV7-6	TRBJ2-1	.	many	CASSLTGAGTYNEQFF	TGTGCCAGCAGCTTGACAGGCGCGGGGACCTACAATGAGCAGTTCTTC
TRBV13	TRBJ1-4	.	many	CASSLRGGNEKLFF	TGTGCCAGCAGCTTAAGGGGGGGAAATGAAAAACTGTTTTTT
TRBV5-1	TRBJ2-3	TRBD1	.	CASSSGAGGRDTQYF	TGCGCCAGCAGCTCCGGGGCAGGGGGCAGGGATACGCAGTATTTT
TRBV7-9	TRBJ1-3	TRBD1	few	CASSGRGGSSGNTIYF	TGTGCCAGCAGCGGAAGAGGGGGCAGCTCTGGAAACACCATATATTTT
TRBV3-1	TRBJ2-1	.	.	CASSQPGTNNEQFF	TGTGCCAGCAGCCAACCCGGGACCAACAATGAGCAGTTCTTC
TRBV19	TRBJ2-7	TRBD1	few	CASREVWDRGYEQYF	TGTGCCAGCCGTGAAGTGTGGGACAGGGGTTACGAGCAGTACTTC
TRBV7-3	TRBJ2-2	TRBD2	.	CASSLGLAGVSGGGELFF	TGTGCCAGCAGTCTAGGACTAGCGGGAGTGAGTGGCGGCGGGGAGCTGTTTTTT
TRBV15	TRBJ1-1	.	few	CATSRNREPEAFF	TGTGCCACCAGCAGAAACAGGGAACCTGAAGCTTTCTTT
TRBV18	TRBJ2-1	.	.	CASSPPSSQGIYNEQFF	TGTGCCAGCTCACCACCGAGTAGCCAGGGGATCTACAATGAGCAGTTCTTC
TRBV7-9	TRBJ1-2	.	.	CASSLVGADGYTF	TGTGCCAGCAGCTTAGTGGGGGCTGATGGCTACACCTTC
TRBV9	TRBJ2-1	.	few	CASSVGGESYNEQFF	TGTGCCAGCAGCGTAGGAGGGGAATCCTACAATGAGCAGTTCTTC
TRBV2	TRBJ1-5	.	many	CASSEQGKGNQPQHF	TGTGCCAGCAGTGAACAGGGGAAGGGCAATCAGCCCCAGCATTTT
TRBV15	TRBJ2-2	TRBD1	few	CATSGRTGWDTGELFF	TGTGCCACCAGCGGGAGGACAGGGTGGGACACCGGGGAGCTGTTTTTT